This T cell receptor (beta chain) is drawn from a study of T cell responses to AZD1222 COVID-19 vaccine. Study observations and caveats: Repertoire sampling was restricted to post-peak T cell response timepoints.

This clone was seen a handful of times. Its target is not known. Sequencing was performed with immunoSEQ multiplex PCR; in TCRdb, only in-frame clones are kept and a portion is missing. The data show 200,000 or so clones, about 90% seen once. This clonotype originated in an adult in good health. The material sequenced was peripheral blood, taken on day 0 of MenACWY control vaccination.

As DNA, the CDR3 is TGTGCCAGCAGCCAAGATAGTGTTACTAGCGGGGGGGCCGGTGAGCAGTTCTTC. It encodes CASSQDSVTSGGAGEQFF. V usage is TRBV4-2 and J usage is TRBJ2-1; 13 bases map to TRBD2. CDR3 size: 18 residues. After removal of 0 bases from V and 9 bases from J, the junction contained 11 bases not matched to a gene. Germline V gene sequence: CDR1 LGHNA, CDR2 YNFKEQ.